One and the same sample provided the 27 T cell receptor beta chains below, sequenced in a study of shared clonotypes between healthy human individuals. Produced via immunoSEQ multiplex PCR; TCRdb's table is partial and in-frame only. This table has 1,400,000 or so clones, roughly 98.5% appearing once. Sequencing was performed on naive CD4+ T cells sorted from blood. Noted subset: CD45RA+ positively selected. These receptors were taken from a man aged 25 to 40 in good health.

The gene calls are TRBV5-5 and TRBJ2-5, with 7 bases identical to TRBD2. There are 15 residues in the CDR3. Looked up from germline, CDR1 is SGHKS and CDR2 is YYEKEE (reference sequence). The ends lost 4 bases at V and 5 bases at J; junction bases unmatched: 11. CDR3 nucleotides: TGTGCCAGCAGCGCACTCCTAGCGGAGGGGGAGACCCAGTACTTC. Translated: CASSALLAEGETQYF.

This sequence joins TRBV7-2 and TRBJ2-7; maybe TRBD1 (5 bases). This CDR3 is built from 14 residues. V was trimmed by 4 bases and J by 2 bases, leaving 12 bases between them. From germline, CDR1 is SGHTA and CDR2 FQGNSA. The CDR3, as DNA: TGTGCCAGCAGCTCAATGACAGAGGCCTACGAGCAGTACTTC. Residues: CASSSMTEAYEQYF.

The chain joins TRBV30 to TRBJ1-2, with TRBD1 matching 7 bases. Looked up from germline, CDR1 is GTSNPN and CDR2 is SVGIG (reference sequence). The CDR3 is 14 amino acids. Unmatched junction bases numbered 9, after V lost 5 bases and J lost 3 bases. The CDR3 DNA sequence: TGTGCCTGGGCCCGACAGGGCTTCGACTATGGCTACACCTTC. Translation gives CAWARQGFDYGYTF.

The chain links TRBV5-1 to TRBJ2-3, with 9 bases fitting TRBD1. Trimming cost V 2 bases and J 2 bases; bases outside gene matches: 6. The CDR3 runs to 16 residues. Per the germline V gene, CDR1 is SGHRS and CDR2 is YFSETQ. The DNA of the CDR3 is TGCGCCAGCAGCTTCGGGGACAGGGAACTCACAGATACGCAGTATTTT. This translates into CASSFGDRELTDTQYF.

V and J are TRBV25-1 and TRBJ2-1; D is perhaps TRBD1 (6 bases). This CDR3 is built from 14 residues. Germline V gene data show CDR1 as MGHDK and CDR2 as SYGVNS. The V gene lost 4 bases and the J gene lost 3 bases, with 10 bases spanning the gap. The CDR3 nucleotides are TGTGCCAGCAGTGGCTGGGACAACTACAATGAGCAGTTCTTC. This codes for CASSGWDNYNEQFF.

The chain carries TRBV5-8 and TRBJ1-2; D remains ambiguous. Germline V gives CDR1 SGHTS, CDR2 YDEGEE. The CDR3 spans 13 residues. V dropped 1 base and J dropped 8 bases, with 12 bases sitting between them. The CDR3 loop reads CASSLLGLLGYTF. CDR3 nucleotide sequence: TGTGCCAGCAGCTTGTTGGGTTTACTGGGCTACACCTTC.

Points on this clone: This sample includes further DNA sequences coding for the same CDR3. This chain joins TRBV6-5 and TRBJ2-1; 10 nucleotides align to TRBD2. The junction had 1 base not matched to a gene; V was cut back by 2 bases and J by 3 bases. This CDR3 is 15 amino acids long. The germline V gene has CDR1 MNHEY and CDR2 SVGAGI. The CDR3 sequence is CASSYRTSGYNEQFF. In DNA, the CDR3 is TGTGCCAGCAGTTACAGGACTAGCGGCTACAATGAGCAGTTCTTC.

The genes are TRBV10-2 and TRBJ1-5; TRBD1 matches 7 bases. V dropped 5 bases and J dropped 11; count of bases not matched to a gene: 9. The CDR3 spans 13 residues. Germline CDR1 is WSHSY and CDR2 is SAAADI. The CDR3 loop reads CASSRQGSRAQHF. The CDR3 nucleotides read TGCGCCAGCAGTCGACAGGGCTCGAGGGCCCAGCATTTT.

The V and J genes are TRBV20-1 and TRBJ1-1; D is undetermined. The CDR3 totals 11 residues. Per the germline V gene, CDR1 is DFQATT and CDR2 is SNEGSKA (reference sequence). V lost 8 bases and J 4 bases, leaving 11 bases between the germline ends. CDR3 nucleotide sequence: TGCAGTCTCCCACGGACCACTGAAGCTTTCTTT. It specifies CSLPRTTEAFF.

Worth noting for this clone: The same CDR3 arises from other DNA sequences in this sample as well. The V call is TRBV18, the J call TRBJ2-3, with unresolved D. This CDR3 is built from 12 residues. Trimming cost V 6 bases and J 2 bases, with 6 bases left between them. CDR1 is KGHSH, CDR2 LQKENI, per germline. Here the CDR3 reads CASSPNTDTQYF. In DNA, the CDR3 is TGTGCCAGCTCTCCCAACACAGATACGCAGTATTTT.

The gene calls are TRBV18 and TRBJ2-7; D is ambiguous. V was shortened by 1 base and J by 3 bases, with 10 bases between the two germline ends. There are 14 residues in the CDR3. CDR1 is KGHSH, CDR2 LQKENI, per germline. The CDR3 DNA reads TGTGCCAGCTCACCACAGGGCCGCAACTACGAGCAGTACTTC. Translating gives CASSPQGRNYEQYF.

In regard to this clone: This same CDR3 is encoded by further DNA sequences in the sample. This chain uses TRBV6-1 with TRBJ1-5; no clear D. The V end was cut by 1 base, the J end by 0 bases, with 1 base between. Germline V lookup: CDR1 MNHNS, CDR2 SASEGT. The CDR3 has 13 residues. CDR3: CASSEGSNQPQHF. DNA of the CDR3: TGTGCCAGCAGTGAAGGTAGCAATCAGCCCCAGCATTTT.

The CDR3, as DNA: TGTGCCAGCAGCTTAGAATTTAGGGGTACTAGAAAGTTCTTC. This gives the protein CASSLEFRGTRKFF. The chain carries TRBV11-2 and TRBJ2-1; possibly TRBD1 or TRBD2 for D (5 bases each). Germline V gene sequence: CDR1 SGHAT, CDR2 FQNNGV. Between the trimmed V and J ends, which lost 0 bases and 14 bases, there was a span of 17 bases. The CDR3 has 14 amino acids.

The J gene is TRBJ1-1, the V gene TRBV7-6; D might be TRBD1 (5 bases). The CDR3 consists of 15 residues. V was clipped by 1 base and J by 4 bases, with 13 bases between them. CDR1 and CDR2 from the germline V gene are SGHVS and FNYEAQ. In DNA form, the CDR3 reads TGTGCCAGCAGCTTAGTTCAGGGTCCCAGCACTGAAGCTTTCTTT. The encoded protein is CASSLVQGPSTEAFF. The whole variable domain, filled in from reference TRBV7-6 and TRBJ1-1, reads GAGVSQSPRYKVTKRGQDVALRCDPISGHVSLYWYRQALGQGPEFLTYFNYEAQQDKSGLPNDRFSAERPEGSISTLTIQRTEQRDSAMYRCASSLVQGPSTEAFFGQGTRLTVV.

J is TRBJ2-7 and V is TRBV5-5; tentative D call: TRBD2 (6 bases). The V gene's germline CDR1 is SGHKS and CDR2 YYEKEE (reference sequence). The CDR3 has 15 residues. V lost 1 base to trimming and J lost 7 bases, with 18 bases between them. The CDR3 sequence is CASSLWTGDFKEQYF. In nucleotides, the CDR3 is TGTGCCAGCAGCTTGTGGACGGGAGACTTTAAAGAGCAGTACTTC.

The CDR3 reads CASTLAGASLGKFF. CDR3 coding DNA: TGTGCCAGCACATTAGCGGGAGCATCTCTTGGGAAGTTCTTC. The chain combines TRBV2 with TRBJ2-1, with 9 positions matching TRBD2. The ends lost 7 bases at V and 14 bases at J; junction bases unmatched: 15. The germline V gene encodes CDR1 SNHLY and CDR2 FYNNEI. This CDR3 contains 14 residues.

This chain joins TRBV4-1 and TRBJ2-7; D assignment may be TRBD1 or TRBD2 (6 bases each). In germline, CDR1 is MGHRA, CDR2 YSYEKL. The CDR3 contains 15 residues. Trimming removed 0 bases from V and 3 bases from J, with 12 bases in between. CDR3 in amino acids: CASSQDPGADYEQYF. The CDR3 coding sequence is TGCGCCAGCAGCCAAGACCCGGGGGCCGACTACGAGCAGTACTTC.

Remarks on this clone: The same CDR3 also results from other DNA sequences found in this sample. The V and J genes are TRBV5-4 and TRBJ2-2; D unclear. The CDR3 consists of 14 residues. The V end lost 1 base, the J end lost 1 base, and 5 bases lay between the germline ends. Germline CDR1 reads SGHNT; CDR2 reads YYREEE (reference sequence). CDR3 coding DNA: TGTGCCAGCAGCTTGTCGGGGAACACCGGGGAGCTGTTTTTT. Translating gives CASSLSGNTGELFF.

The chain is built from TRBV2 and TRBJ2-5; D might be TRBD1 (5 bases). This CDR3 has 15 amino acids. Germline V gene lookup returns CDR1 SNHLY and CDR2 FYNNEI. Trimming pared 4 bases from V and 5 bases from J, leaving 17 bases between. Here the CDR3 reads CASSAHGQGAETQYF. CDR3 nucleotide sequence: TGTGCCAGCAGTGCCCATGGGCAGGGTGCGGAGACCCAGTACTTC.

V is TRBV6-6 and J is TRBJ2-7; the D call may be TRBD1 or TRBD2 (5 bases each). Looked up from germline, CDR1 is MNHNY and CDR2 is SVGAGI (reference sequence). The CDR3 extends over 14 amino acids. V was clipped by 7 bases and J by 1 base, with 14 bases between them. The CDR3 bases are TGTGCCAGCACCGAACGGGGACCTTCCTACGAGCAGTACTTC. Amino acids: CASTERGPSYEQYF.

The genes are TRBV6-1 and TRBJ1-4; TRBD1 matches 7 bases. With 6 bases clipped from V and 5 bases from J, the junction kept 9 bases outside the gene matches. The CDR3 runs 15 residues. CDR1 and CDR2 (germline): MNHNS, SASEGT. The CDR3 sequence is CASSRTTGTNEKLFF. CDR3 bases: TGTGCCAGCAGCCGAACGACAGGGACAAATGAAAAACTGTTTTTT.

The chain links TRBV10-3 to TRBJ2-2; a weak D match, TRBD2 (5 bases). The CDR3 length is 14 residues. The germline gives CDR1 ENHRY, CDR2 SYGVKD. Trimming took 10 bases from V and 1 from J, leaving 13 bases between them. The DNA of the CDR3 is TGTGCCACCTTAGCGTTTGTGAACACCGGGGAGCTGTTTTTT. The encoded protein is CATLAFVNTGELFF.

This rearrangement joins TRBV7-2 to TRBJ2-1, with 14 bases fitting TRBD2. After removal of 4 bases from V and 9 bases from J, the junction contained 8 bases not matched to a gene. Germline V gene sequence: CDR1 SGHTA, CDR2 FQGNSA. The CDR3 contains 16 residues. The CDR3 nucleotides are TGTGCCAGCAGCTACAGGGGGACTAGCGGGAGCGGTGAGCAGTTCTTC. The encoded protein is CASSYRGTSGSGEQFF. The full variable domain, with the rest looked up from reference TRBV7-2 and TRBJ2-1, is GAGVSQSPSNKVTEKGKDVELRCDPISGHTALYWYRQSLGQGLEFLIYFQGNSAPDKSGLPSDRFSAERTGGSVSTLTIQRTQQEDSAVYLCASSYRGTSGSGEQFFGPGTRLTVL.

The chain employs TRBV7-2 and TRBJ2-2; D remains ambiguous. Germline loops: CDR1 SGHTA, CDR2 FQGNSA. The CDR3 totals 16 residues. V lost 7 bases and J lost 0, with 15 bases in between. CDR3 residues: CASIPFGRTNTGELFF. The DNA for the CDR3 is TGTGCCAGCATCCCCTTTGGCAGGACGAACACCGGGGAGCTGTTTTTT.

V is TRBV27 and J is TRBJ2-5, with TRBD1 identical over 10 bases. CDR1 is MNHEY and CDR2 is SMNVEV in the germline V gene (reference sequence). J was trimmed by 2 bases and V by 3 bases; bases with no gene match: 9. The CDR3 has 17 residues. This CDR3 is CASSFLRTGGEQETQYF. DNA of the CDR3: TGTGCCAGCAGTTTCCTCAGGACAGGGGGGGAACAAGAGACCCAGTACTTC.

The chain combines TRBV5-6 with TRBJ2-7, with a weak D call TRBD2 (6 bases). The CDR3 consists of 16 residues. Between the trimmed V and J ends, which lost 4 bases and 4 bases, there was a span of 21 bases. Germline V gives CDR1 SGHDT, CDR2 YYEEEE. CDR3 in amino acids: CASSHPRERGGYEQYF. In DNA, the CDR3 is TGTGCCAGCAGCCATCCCCGGGAGAGGGGAGGTTACGAGCAGTACTTC.

V gene TRBV6-6 combines with J gene TRBJ2-7, with 8 bases aligning to TRBD2. There are 14 residues in the CDR3. The V segment lost 5 bases and the J segment 1 base; nucleotides outside the gene matches: 4. Germline CDR1 reads MNHNY; CDR2 reads SVGAGI (reference sequence). CDR3 DNA: TGTGCCAGCAGTCTTAGCGGGATTTCCTACGAGCAGTACTTC. It encodes CASSLSGISYEQYF.